This T cell receptor beta chain was sequenced for a study of regulatory T cells in long-lasting Graves disease. Study-level background: Persistent Graves' disease required over 5 years of antithyroid drugs and positive TSH receptor antibodies.

The sample holds many counts of this clonotype. What it recognizes is unknown. Overall study findings and caveats: Accuracy might have suffered from few samples. Persistent patients shared some 2,500 public clonotypes among themselves. Newly diagnosed patients shared fewer, at about a thousand.

The time point denotes: persistent/refractory GD, antithyroid drugs over 5 years with positive TRAb. Extracted PBMC RNA gave rise to the TCR library. The patients included were those that came from an endocrinology department in Xi'an, China. Germline CDR1 and CDR2: ENHRY and SYGVKD. The CDR3 spans 15 residues. J was trimmed by 5 bases and V by 2 bases; bases with no gene match: 9. Arm-PCR of CDR3 regions with iRepertoire HTBI primers generated TCR beta libraries. One entry per CDR3 protein results from TCRdb running MiXCR on the multiplex PCR reads. The data show fewer than 400,000 distinct CDR3 sequences, with 20% seen just once and 29% held by the top ten.

The sequence was obtained from a female donor with Graves disease. Sequencing used peripheral blood mononuclear cells (PBMCs), obtained when the disease was refractory, from a patient treated with antithyroid drugs. The rearrangement links TRBV10-3 to TRBJ2-7; 7 bases map to TRBD2. The DNA of the CDR3 is TGTGCCATCAGTGAGCCCTGGGAGGGTGTCGACGAGCAGTACTTC. It encodes CAISEPWEGVDEQYF.